This record covers a single T cell receptor (beta chain). The antigen remains undetermined. The CDR3 length is 12 residues. Germline CDR1 reads ENHRY; CDR2 reads SYGVKD. V shed 0 bases, J shed 12 bases, and the junction held 3 bases outside the gene matches. The source of the sample is a study of cytomegalovirus exposure and HLA in healthy donors. Broader study findings: Listed as cytomegalovirus-associated were 150 to 200 TCR beta chains. The tendency of first-cohort TCR clusters to co-occur in the 100 to 150 validation repertoires was identified by a subsequent analysis.

Repertoires were generated with immunoSEQ multiplex PCR, while TCRdb's copy carries only in-frame clones and drops some. The data show 200,000 or so clones, under 95% seen once. The rearrangement uses TRBV10-3 and TRBJ2-7; TRBD1 aligns across 9 bases. This receptor was obtained from a young woman in good health and CMV-seronegative. Source material: PBMCs. The CDR3 DNA is TGTGCCATCAGTGAGTCGTTGGGACAGGGGTACTTC. Translating gives CAISESLGQGYF.